This T cell receptor (beta chain) appears in the sequencing data of a study of response to subunit inactivated influenza vaccine. This clonotype was counted between two and nine times. Its antigen is currently unknown. MiXCR was run by TCRdb on the RT-PCR reads, yielding one entry per CDR3 protein. The sample has around 520,000 distinct CDR3 sequences; roughly 10% are singletons. Study results and caveats: Few additional T cells are recruited per seasonal influenza vaccination, authors suggested.

V lost 1 base and J lost 7, with 14 bases in between. Germline loops: CDR1 SGHTA, CDR2 FQGTGA. The CDR3 is made up of 15 amino acids. The receptor was isolated from a man aged 45-65 years who received an inactivated influenza vaccine. This specimen was PBMCs from blood, taken on the day of vaccination. This chain joins TRBV7-3 and TRBJ2-1, with D possibly being TRBD2 (5 bases). The CDR3, as DNA: TGTGCCAGCAGCTTAATGGTCGGTTCGGGGAATGAGCAGTTCTTC. It translates to CASSLMVGSGNEQFF.